This entry lists 21 T cell receptor beta chains sequenced from one sample in a study of T cell clusters in autoimmune cytopenias. TRB rearrangements were amplified by touch-down multiplex PCR with mixed TRB-A/B primers. TCRdb re-called the multiplex PCR reads; one entry per CDR3 protein, DNA not given. The specimen's table records more than 9,500 distinct CDR3 sequences. TRB was amplified from 250 ng of peripheral blood genomic DNA per sample. The data were also submitted as part of a second study, on T cell repertoires in aging, cancer and after chemotherapy.

The material sequenced was peripheral blood. The receptors originated from a human donor in good health.

In terms of frequency, this clonotype is medium-sized. The chain has TRBV5-6 and TRBJ2-1; the D gene TCRdb calls, TRBD1, cannot be checked with no DNA. Germline V gene sequence: CDR1 SGHDT, CDR2 YYEEEE. There are 15 residues in the CDR3. The CDR3: CASSLEGARYNEQFF.

The CDR3 region is CASSHYNEQFF. The V and J genes are TRBV28 and TRBJ2-1. Germline CDR1 MDHEN, CDR2 SYDVKM. This CDR3 has 11 amino acids.

This chain connects TRBV20-1 to TRBJ2-2; with no DNA, the TCRdb D assignment of TRBD1 cannot be verified. This CDR3 is built from 14 residues. Germline CDR1 and CDR2: DFQATT and SNEGSKA (reference sequence). CDR3 in amino acids: CSASRGANTGELFF.

The chain joins TRBV5-1 to TRBJ2-7. CDR1 is SGHRS and CDR2 is YFSETQ in the germline V gene. The CDR3 is 13 residues long. This CDR3 is CASSLGVAYEQYF. Based on the CDR3 plus reference TRBV5-1 and TRBJ2-7, the full variable domain is KAGVTQTPRYLIKTRGQQVTLSCSPISGHRSVSWYQQTPGQGLQFLFEYFSETQRNKGNFPGRFSGRQFSNSRSEMNVSTLELGDSALYLCASSLGVAYEQYFGPGTRLTVT.

This clonotype is called medium-sized based on its frequency. The V call is TRBV7-3, the J call TRBJ2-2; the TRBD1 assignment by TCRdb is unverifiable without DNA. Germline V gene sequence: CDR1 SGHTA, CDR2 FQGTGA. This CDR3 spans 13 amino acids. The CDR3 sequence: CASSQGATGELFF. Supplemented by reference TRBV7-3 and TRBJ2-2, the full variable domain reads GAGVSQTPSNKVTEKGKYVELRCDPISGHTALYWYRQSLGQGPEFLIYFQGTGAADDSGLPNDRFFAVRPEGSVSTLKIQRTERGDSAVYLCASSQGATGELFFGEGSRLTVL.

The rearrangement links TRBV6-6 to TRBJ2-5; without DNA, the TCRdb call of TRBD1 cannot be checked. Germline CDR1 is MNHNY and CDR2 is SVGAGI (reference sequence). There are 16 residues in the CDR3. The CDR3 here is CASGGWGQAGTREQYF.

V gene TRBV6-5 combines with J gene TRBJ1-1; without DNA, the TCRdb call of TRBD1 cannot be checked. This CDR3 is built from 15 residues. The germline gives CDR1 MNHEY, CDR2 SVGAGI. CDR3 sequence reads: CASSRLTGGNTEAFF.

The chain uses TRBV20-1 and TRBJ2-5; checking the TCRdb D call of TRBD2 is not possible without DNA. CDR3 length: 13 amino acids. Germline V gives CDR1 DFQATT, CDR2 SNEGSKA (reference sequence). This chain's CDR3 is CSTSQGGVETQYF.

In terms of frequency, this clonotype is medium-sized. The chain recombines TRBV7-2 with TRBJ2-7. The V gene's germline CDR1 is SGHTA and CDR2 FQGNSA. This CDR3 comprises 16 residues. CDR3: CASSLATAHHPNEQYF. Looking up the rest from reference TRBV7-2 and TRBJ2-7 gives the full variable domain: GAGVSQSPSNKVTEKGKDVELRCDPISGHTALYWYRQSLGQGLEFLIYFQGNSAPDKSGLPSDRFSAERTGGSVSTLTIQRTQQEDSAVYLCASSLATAHHPNEQYFGPGTRLTVT.

This chain links TRBV7-2 with TRBJ1-5; without DNA, the TCRdb call of TRBD1 cannot be checked. CDR3 length: 16 amino acids. Germline V gene sequence: CDR1 SGHTA, CDR2 FQGNSA. The CDR3 loop reads CASSFTGGESNQPQHF.

According to its frequency, this clonotype is medium-sized. The rearrangement uses TRBV30 and TRBJ1-3. This CDR3 region has 15 residues. From germline, CDR1 is GTSNPN and CDR2 SVGIG (reference sequence). The CDR3 here is CAADPVWGTGNTIYF.

Frequency places this clonotype as medium-sized. This chain uses TRBV30 with TRBJ1-2. CDR1 is GTSNPN and CDR2 is SVGIG in the germline V gene (reference sequence). This CDR3 spans 12 amino acids. The CDR3 spells CAWSVGVYGYTF.

Judged by frequency, this clonotype is medium-sized (0.01 to 0.1%). The chain recombines TRBV7-2 with TRBJ1-3; TCRdb designates TRBD1, a call that cannot be tested without DNA. The germline V gene has CDR1 SGHTA and CDR2 FQGNSA. The CDR3 totals 15 residues. This chain's CDR3 is CASSLDRVSGNTIYF.

This clonotype is classed as medium-sized by frequency. The chain is built from TRBV6-2 or TRBV6-3 and TRBJ2-1; TCRdb returns TRBD1, unconfirmable since there is no DNA. Germline values: CDR1 MNHEY, CDR2 SVGEGT. The CDR3 contains 14 residues. The CDR3 protein is CASSRGGALNEQFF.

This clonotype is identified as medium-sized (0.01 to 0.1%) from frequency. The chain combines TRBV6-2 or TRBV6-3 with TRBJ2-7; TCRdb designates TRBD1, a call that cannot be tested without DNA. Germline CDR1 MNHEY, CDR2 SVGEGT. The CDR3 is 13 amino acids. CDR3 protein: CASNTGGSYEQYF.

The genes are TRBV7-2 and TRBJ2-3; the D call from TCRdb, TRBD2, cannot be confirmed without DNA. The CDR3 sequence is 17 residues long. Germline values: CDR1 SGHTA, CDR2 FQGNSA. CDR3 region: CASSSGTSGGLADTQYF.

This sequence joins TRBV18 and TRBJ1-5. This CDR3 is built from 13 residues. Germline V gene data show CDR1 as KGHSH and CDR2 as LQKENI. This CDR3 reads CASSPQGNQPQHF.

The chain employs TRBV11-2 and TRBJ1-4; TCRdb indicates TRBD1, and absent DNA this call remains unverified. Germline V gene sequence: CDR1 SGHAT, CDR2 FQNNGV. CDR3 length equals 14 residues. The CDR3 loop is CASSLDPPGEKLFF.

Measured by frequency, this clonotype is medium-sized. The chain uses TRBV19 and TRBJ1-2; TCRdb gives TRBD1 as the D gene, but with no DNA this cannot be confirmed. This CDR3 spans 13 amino acids. Germline CDR1 reads LNHDA; CDR2 reads SQIVND (reference sequence). The CDR3 loop reads CASSPGQNYGYTF.

V and J are TRBV7-9 and TRBJ2-7; TCRdb calls TRBD2, which cannot be checked without DNA. This CDR3 spans 16 amino acids. Per germline, CDR1 SEHNR and CDR2 FQNEAQ (reference sequence). The CDR3 sequence: CASSSHSSGGAYEQYF. Based on the CDR3 plus reference TRBV7-9 and TRBJ2-7, the full variable domain is DTGVSQNPRHKITKRGQNVTFRCDPISEHNRLYWYRQTLGQGPEFLTYFQNEAQLEKSRLLSDRFSAERPKGSFSTLEIQRTEQGDSAMYLCASSSHSSGGAYEQYFGPGTRLTVT.

The chain combines TRBV15 with TRBJ2-2. The CDR3 runs to 17 residues. The V gene's germline CDR1 is LNHNV and CDR2 YYDKDF (reference sequence). CDR3 residues: CATSRDRGSANTGELFF.